The text below deals with one T cell receptor (beta chain). This sample is drawn from a study of shared T cell receptors in the human thymus. The method was immunoSEQ multiplex PCR; TCRdb's version includes in-frame clones alone and lacks a portion of them. In the table there are hundreds of thousands of clones, roughly 94% of which are singletons. J gave up 2 bases and V 6 bases, and 12 bases lay outside the gene matches. Germline V gene sequence: CDR1 MDHEN, CDR2 SYDVKM. This CDR3 contains 17 residues. The TCR comes from a human donor. V usage is TRBV28 and J usage is TRBJ2-7, with TRBD2 matching over 11 bases. The sample consisted of thymocytes. The CDR3 DNA reads as TGTGCCAGCAGACCCGGGACTAGCGGTCGACAGGCCTACGAGCAGTACTTC. It encodes CASRPGTSGRQAYEQYF. Together with reference TRBV28 and TRBJ2-7, the CDR3 gives the full variable domain: DVKVTQSSRYLVKRTGEKVFLECVQDMDHENMFWYRQDPGLGLRLIYFSYDVKMKEKGDIPEGYSVSREKKERFSLILESASTNQTSMYLCASRPGTSGRQAYEQYFGPGTRLTVT.